The entry below gives a single TCR beta chain sequence along with its context. At one boundary the junction diverges from the germline segment, which might be a read error. The sample comes from a study of T cells in Graves' hyperthyroidism and ophthalmopathy. Using RNA transcripts as the source, TCR beta CDR3 regions were amplified. HTBI primers drove first-round RT-PCR of the TCR CDR3. TCRdb re-called the multiplex PCR reads through MiXCR, storing one row per CDR3 protein. The sample contains hundreds of thousands of distinct CDR3 sequences, about a sixth of which appear only once. The CDR3 spans 11 residues. In germline, CDR1 is MDHEN, CDR2 SYDVKM.

The source material was blood. The rearrangement links TRBV28 to TRBJ1-1; D is undetermined. The source is a woman under 40 with Graves' hyperthyroidism. DNA of the CDR3: TGTGTCAGCAGTTTCGGAAGCTTAGCTTTCTTT. It is translated as CVSSFGSLAFF.